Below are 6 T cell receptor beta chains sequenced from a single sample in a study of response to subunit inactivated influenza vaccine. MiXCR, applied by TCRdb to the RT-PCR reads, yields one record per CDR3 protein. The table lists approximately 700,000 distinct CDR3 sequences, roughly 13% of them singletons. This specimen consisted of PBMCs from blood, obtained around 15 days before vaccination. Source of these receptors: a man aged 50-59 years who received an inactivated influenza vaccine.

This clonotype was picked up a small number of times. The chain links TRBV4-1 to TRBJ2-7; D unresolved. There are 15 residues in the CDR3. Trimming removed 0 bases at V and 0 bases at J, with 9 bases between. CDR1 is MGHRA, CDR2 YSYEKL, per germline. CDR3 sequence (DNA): TGCGCCAGCAGCCAAGATTTCCACAACTCCTACGAGCAGTACTTC. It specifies CASSQDFHNSYEQYF.

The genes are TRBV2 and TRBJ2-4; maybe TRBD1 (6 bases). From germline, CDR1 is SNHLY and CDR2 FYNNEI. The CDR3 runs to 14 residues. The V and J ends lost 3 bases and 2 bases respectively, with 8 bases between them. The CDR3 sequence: CASSEGQSKNIQYF. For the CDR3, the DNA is TGTGCCAGCAGTGAGGGACAATCCAAAAACATTCAGTACTTC.

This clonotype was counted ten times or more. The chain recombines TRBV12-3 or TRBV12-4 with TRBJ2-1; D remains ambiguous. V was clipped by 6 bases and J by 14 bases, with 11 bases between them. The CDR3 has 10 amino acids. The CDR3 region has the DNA TGTGCCAGCAGACCAGAGTCGGAGTTCTTC. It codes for CASRPESEFF.

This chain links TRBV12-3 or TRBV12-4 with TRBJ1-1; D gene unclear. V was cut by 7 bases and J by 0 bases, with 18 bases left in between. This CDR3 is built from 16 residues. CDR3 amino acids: CASTPPGVIMNTEAFF. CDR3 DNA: TGTGCCAGCACCCCACCGGGCGTAATAATGAACACTGAAGCTTTCTTT.

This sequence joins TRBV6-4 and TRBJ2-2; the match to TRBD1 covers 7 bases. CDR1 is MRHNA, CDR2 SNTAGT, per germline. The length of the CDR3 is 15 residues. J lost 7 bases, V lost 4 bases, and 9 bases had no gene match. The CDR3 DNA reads TGTGCCAGCAGTGCACGGACAGGTCGAGGCGGGGAGCTGTTTTTT. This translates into CASSARTGRGGELFF.

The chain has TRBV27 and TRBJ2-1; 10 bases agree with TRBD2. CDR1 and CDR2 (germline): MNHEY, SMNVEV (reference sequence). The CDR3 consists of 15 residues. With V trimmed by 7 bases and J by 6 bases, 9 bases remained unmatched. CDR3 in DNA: TGTGCCAGCACCCTAGCGGGAGAGCCTCGCAATGAGCAGTTCTTC. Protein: CASTLAGEPRNEQFF.